The text below deals with one T cell receptor beta chain. Its target is not known. The CDR3 is 13 amino acids. V lost 2 bases to trimming and J lost 9 bases, with 11 bases between them. Germline-derived CDR1 and CDR2 are MNHNY and SVGAGI (reference sequence). The entry originates in a study of T cell repertoires in cytomegalovirus infection. TCRdb reprocessed the reads with MiXCR, giving one entry per CDR3 protein. The sample shows about 500,000 distinct CDR3 sequences, more than 30% of them seen only once. Overall study results and limits: HLA-C-restricted CMV clonotypes gave the most frequent clonotype in two of eight donors.

Sequences were derived from cultured PBMCs, sampled from culture after CMV antigen stimulation. This clonotype was sampled from a human donor in good health (CMV status not recorded). Some clones in this sample may be carry-over from other donors' samples. The chain couples TRBV6-6 to TRBJ2-1; TRBD1 might be the D (6 bases). CDR3 loop: CASSYGPGVEQFF. The CDR3 nucleotides are TGTGCCAGCAGTTACGGCCCAGGGGTTGAGCAGTTCTTC.